The clone carrying this T cell receptor (beta chain) was seen only a few times. The sample comes from a study of T-cell memory formation after mild COVID-19. In germline, CDR1 is MNHEY, CDR2 SVGEGT. CDR3 length: 16 residues. V shed 6 bases and J shed 3 bases, with 20 bases lying between them. MiXCR, applied by TCRdb to the 5' RACE reads, yields one record per CDR3 protein. This sample has some 290,000 distinct CDR3 sequences; roughly 17% occur once, and the top ten carry 20% to 25%. V gene TRBV6-2 or TRBV6-3 combines with J gene TRBJ1-1; TRBD1 might be the D (5 bases). This TCR was sampled from a man in his late teens or twenties who had mild COVID-19 (a few samples of this study predate the infection). Cell type and time point are not known. The sequencing input was PBMCs or a T cell subset sorted from them (not recorded which). The CDR3 nucleotides are TGTGCCAGCAGACCCCCTAATCTGGACATTTACACTGAAGCTTTCTTT. It codes for CASRPPNLDIYTEAFF.